The clone carrying this T cell receptor (beta chain) has just a few counts. The antigen is not known. With 60 Vbeta and 13 Jbeta primers, the PCR was carried out. Profiling relied on immunoSEQ multiplex PCR, and the TCRdb table lists in-frame clones only, not all of them. The sample records about 160,000 clones, 70% to 80% being singletons. This specimen comes from a study of cytomegalovirus exposure and HLA in healthy donors. Germline V gene data show CDR1 as MDHEN and CDR2 as SYDVKM. The CDR3 is 15 residues long. With 8 bases removed from V and 8 bases from J, the gap between germline ends came to 19 bases. General observations from the study: About 90% or about 30% of the time was how often most TCR beta V segments were productive, according to an earlier analysis.

The specimen was PBMCs. This clonotype was obtained from a man aged 45-65 years in good health and CMV-seropositive. The chain employs TRBV28 and TRBJ1-6; the D gene is possibly TRBD1 (6 bases). The CDR3: CASGVENRADSPLHF. DNA of the CDR3: TGTGCCAGCGGAGTTGAAAACAGGGCGGATTCACCCCTCCACTTT.